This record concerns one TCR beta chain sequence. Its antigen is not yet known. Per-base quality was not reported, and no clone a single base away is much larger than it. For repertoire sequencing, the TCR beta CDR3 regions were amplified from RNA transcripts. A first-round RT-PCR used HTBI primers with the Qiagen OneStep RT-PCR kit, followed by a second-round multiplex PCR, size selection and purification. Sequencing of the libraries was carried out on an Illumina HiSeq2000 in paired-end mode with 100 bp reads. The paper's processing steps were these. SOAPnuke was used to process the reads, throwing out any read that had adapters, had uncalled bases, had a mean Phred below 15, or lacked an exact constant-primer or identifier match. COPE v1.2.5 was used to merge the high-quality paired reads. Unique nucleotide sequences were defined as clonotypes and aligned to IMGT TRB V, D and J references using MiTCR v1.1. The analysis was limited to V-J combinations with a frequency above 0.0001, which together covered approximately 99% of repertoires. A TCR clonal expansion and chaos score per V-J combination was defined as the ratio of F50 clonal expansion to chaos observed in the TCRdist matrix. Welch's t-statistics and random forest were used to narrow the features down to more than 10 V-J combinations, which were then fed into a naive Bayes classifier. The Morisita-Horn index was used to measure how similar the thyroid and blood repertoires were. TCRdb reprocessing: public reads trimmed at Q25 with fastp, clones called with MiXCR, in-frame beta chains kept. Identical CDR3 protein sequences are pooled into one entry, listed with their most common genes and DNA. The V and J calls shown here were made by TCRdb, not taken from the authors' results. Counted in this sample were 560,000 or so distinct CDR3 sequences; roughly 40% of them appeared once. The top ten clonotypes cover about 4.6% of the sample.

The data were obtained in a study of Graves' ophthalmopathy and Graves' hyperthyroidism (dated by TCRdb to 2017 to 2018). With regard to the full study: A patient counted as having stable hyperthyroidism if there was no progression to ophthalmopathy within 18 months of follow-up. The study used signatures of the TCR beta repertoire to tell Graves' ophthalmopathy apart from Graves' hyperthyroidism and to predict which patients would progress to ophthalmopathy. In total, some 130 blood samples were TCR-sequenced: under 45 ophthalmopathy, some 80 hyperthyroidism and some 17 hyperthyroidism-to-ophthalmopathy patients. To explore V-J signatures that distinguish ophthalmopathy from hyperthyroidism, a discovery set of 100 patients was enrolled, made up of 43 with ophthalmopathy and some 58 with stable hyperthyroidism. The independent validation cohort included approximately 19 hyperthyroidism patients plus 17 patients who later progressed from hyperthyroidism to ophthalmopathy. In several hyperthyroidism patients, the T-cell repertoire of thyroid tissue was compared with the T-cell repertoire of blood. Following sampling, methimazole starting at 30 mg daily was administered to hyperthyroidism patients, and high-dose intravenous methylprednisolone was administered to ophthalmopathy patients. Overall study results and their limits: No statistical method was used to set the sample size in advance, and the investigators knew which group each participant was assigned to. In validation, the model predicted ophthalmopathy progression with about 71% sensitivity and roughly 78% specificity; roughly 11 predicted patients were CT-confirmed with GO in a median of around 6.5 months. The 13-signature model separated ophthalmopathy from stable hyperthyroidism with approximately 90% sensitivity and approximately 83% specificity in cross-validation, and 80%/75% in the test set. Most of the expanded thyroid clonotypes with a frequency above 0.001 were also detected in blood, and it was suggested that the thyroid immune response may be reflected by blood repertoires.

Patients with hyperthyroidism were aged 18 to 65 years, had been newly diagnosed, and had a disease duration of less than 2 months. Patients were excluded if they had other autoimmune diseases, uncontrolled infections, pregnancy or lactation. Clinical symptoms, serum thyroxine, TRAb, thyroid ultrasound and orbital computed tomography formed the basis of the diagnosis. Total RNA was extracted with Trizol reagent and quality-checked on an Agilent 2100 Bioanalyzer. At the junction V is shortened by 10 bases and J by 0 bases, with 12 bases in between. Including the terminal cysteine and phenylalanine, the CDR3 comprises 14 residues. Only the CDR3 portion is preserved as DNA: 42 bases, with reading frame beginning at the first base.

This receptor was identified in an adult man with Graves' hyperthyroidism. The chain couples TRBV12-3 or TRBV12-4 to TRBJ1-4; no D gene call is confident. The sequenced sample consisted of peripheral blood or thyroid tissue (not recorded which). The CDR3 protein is CATKPRSTNEKLFF. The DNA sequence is TGTGCCACCAAACCCAGGTCAACTAATGAAAAACTGTTTTTT.